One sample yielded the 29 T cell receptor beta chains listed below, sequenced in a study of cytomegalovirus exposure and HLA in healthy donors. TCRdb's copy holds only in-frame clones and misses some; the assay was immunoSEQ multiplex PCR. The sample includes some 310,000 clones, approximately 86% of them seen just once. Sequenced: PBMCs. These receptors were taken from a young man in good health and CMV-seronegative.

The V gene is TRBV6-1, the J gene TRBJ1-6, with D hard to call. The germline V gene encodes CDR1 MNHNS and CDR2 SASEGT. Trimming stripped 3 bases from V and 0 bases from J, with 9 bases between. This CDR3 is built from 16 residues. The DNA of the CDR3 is TGTGCCAGCAGTGACCATAGGAGCTCCTATAATTCACCCCTCCACTTT. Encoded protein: CASSDHRSSYNSPLHF.

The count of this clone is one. The CDR3 nucleotides read TGCGCCAGCACCCCAGGGGGTACCGTCCATTCACCCCTCCACTTT. It is translated as CASTPGGTVHSPLHF. The chain is built from TRBV4-3 and TRBJ1-6, with 7 bases matching TRBD1. The V gene's germline CDR1 is LGHNA and CDR2 YSLEER. The CDR3 totals 15 residues. V lost 7 bases to trimming and J lost 8 bases; unmatched junction nucleotides: 11.

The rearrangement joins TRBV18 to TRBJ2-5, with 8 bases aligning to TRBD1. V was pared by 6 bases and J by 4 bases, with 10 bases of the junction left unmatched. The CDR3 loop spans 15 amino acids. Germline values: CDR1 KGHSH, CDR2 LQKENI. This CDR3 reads CASSEGTGGRETQYF. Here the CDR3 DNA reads TGTGCCAGCTCCGAGGGGACAGGTGGTCGAGAGACCCAGTACTTC.

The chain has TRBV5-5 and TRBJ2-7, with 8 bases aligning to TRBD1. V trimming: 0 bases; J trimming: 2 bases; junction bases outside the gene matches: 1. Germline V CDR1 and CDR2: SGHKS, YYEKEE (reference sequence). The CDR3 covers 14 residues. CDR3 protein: CASSLGTGPYEQYF. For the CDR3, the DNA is TGTGCCAGCAGCTTGGGGACAGGGCCCTACGAGCAGTACTTC.

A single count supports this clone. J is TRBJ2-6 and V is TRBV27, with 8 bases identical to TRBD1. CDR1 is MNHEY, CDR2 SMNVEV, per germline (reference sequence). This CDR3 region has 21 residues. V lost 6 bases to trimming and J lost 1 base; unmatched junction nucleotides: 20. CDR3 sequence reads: CASSSHLKDRAEASGANVLTF. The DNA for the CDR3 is TGTGCCAGCAGCTCCCACTTAAAGGACAGGGCCGAAGCATCTGGGGCCAACGTCCTGACTTTC.

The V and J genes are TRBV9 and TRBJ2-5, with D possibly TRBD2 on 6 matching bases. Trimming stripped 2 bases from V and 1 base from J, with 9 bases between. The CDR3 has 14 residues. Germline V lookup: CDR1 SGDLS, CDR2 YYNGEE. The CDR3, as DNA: TGTGCCAGCAGCGTCGGGGGTCCCCAAGAGACCCAGTACTTC. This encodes CASSVGGPQETQYF. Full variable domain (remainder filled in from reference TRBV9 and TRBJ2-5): DSGVTQTPKHLITATGQRVTLRCSPRSGDLSVYWYQQSLDQGLQFLIQYYNGEERAKGNILERFSAQQFPDLHSELNLSSLELGDSALYFCASSVGGPQETQYFGPGTRLLVL.

DNA for the CDR3: TGTGCCAGCTCACTAGGGACAGGGGGCACCTATGGCTACACCTTC. This codes for CASSLGTGGTYGYTF. The chain joins TRBV18 to TRBJ1-2; TRBD1 agrees at 12 bases. This CDR3 comprises 15 residues. Looked up from germline, CDR1 is KGHSH and CDR2 is LQKENI. The trim removed 4 bases at V and 4 bases at J, leaving 4 bases unmatched. Full variable domain (remainder filled in from reference TRBV18 and TRBJ1-2): NAGVMQNPRHLVRRRGQEARLRCSPMKGHSHVYWYRQLPEEGLKFMVYLQKENIIDESGMPKERFSAEFPKEGPSILRIQQVVRGDSAAYFCASSLGTGGTYGYTFGSGTRLTVV.

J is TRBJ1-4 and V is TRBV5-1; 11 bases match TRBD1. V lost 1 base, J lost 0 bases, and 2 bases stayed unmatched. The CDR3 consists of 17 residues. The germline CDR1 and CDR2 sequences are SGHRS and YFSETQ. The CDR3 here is CASSLWGQGATNEKLFF. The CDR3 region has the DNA TGCGCCAGCAGCTTGTGGGGACAGGGGGCAACTAATGAAAAACTGTTTTTT.

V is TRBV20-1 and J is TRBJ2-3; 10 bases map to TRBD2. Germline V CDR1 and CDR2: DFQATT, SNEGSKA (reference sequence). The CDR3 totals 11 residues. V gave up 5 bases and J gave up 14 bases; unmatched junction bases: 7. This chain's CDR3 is CSAYPGLASYF. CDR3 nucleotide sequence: TGCAGTGCTTATCCGGGACTAGCGTCGTATTTT.

The chain's CDR3 is CASSIIGQGFTGELFF. In DNA form, the CDR3 reads TGTGCCAGCAGTATTATCGGGCAGGGATTTACCGGGGAGCTGTTTTTT. The chain joins TRBV7-9 to TRBJ2-2; weak D call: TRBD1 (5 bases). CDR1 is SEHNR and CDR2 is FQNEAQ in the germline V gene (reference sequence). This CDR3 region has 16 residues. Between the trimmed V and J ends, which lost 6 bases and 5 bases, there was a span of 19 bases.

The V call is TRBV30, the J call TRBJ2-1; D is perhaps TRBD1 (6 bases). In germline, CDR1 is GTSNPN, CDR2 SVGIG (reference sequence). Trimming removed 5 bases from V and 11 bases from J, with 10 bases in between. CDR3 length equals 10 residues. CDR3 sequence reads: CAWSGVQQFF. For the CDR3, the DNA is TGTGCCTGGTCAGGGGTGCAGCAGTTCTTC. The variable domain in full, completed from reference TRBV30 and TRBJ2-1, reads SQTIHQWPATLVQPVGSPLSLECTVEGTSNPNLYWYRQAAGRGLQLLFYSVGIGQISSEVPQNLSASRPQDRQFILSSKKLLLSDSGFYLCAWSGVQQFFGPGTRLTVL.

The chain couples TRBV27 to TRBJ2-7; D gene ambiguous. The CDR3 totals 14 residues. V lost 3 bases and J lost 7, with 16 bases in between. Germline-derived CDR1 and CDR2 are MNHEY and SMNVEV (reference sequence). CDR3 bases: TGTGCCAGCAGTTTCGACTCCCCCCTACGAGAGCAGTACTTC. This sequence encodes CASSFDSPLREQYF.

The CDR3 region is CASSLRTGVASYEQYF. CDR3 nucleotide sequence: TGTGCCAGCAGCTTAAGGACGGGGGTAGCGTCTTACGAGCAGTACTTC. The chain combines TRBV7-2 with TRBJ2-7, with a weak D call TRBD2 (6 bases). The length of the CDR3 is 16 residues. Germline V gene sequence: CDR1 SGHTA, CDR2 FQGNSA. V shed 2 bases and J shed 4 bases, with 18 bases lying between them.

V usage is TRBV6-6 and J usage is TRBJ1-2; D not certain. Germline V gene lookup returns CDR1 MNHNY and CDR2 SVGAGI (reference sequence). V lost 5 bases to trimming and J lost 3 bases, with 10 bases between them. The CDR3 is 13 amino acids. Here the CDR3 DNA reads TGTGCCAGCAGTGCGATTGGTGACTATGGCTACACCTTC. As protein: CASSAIGDYGYTF.

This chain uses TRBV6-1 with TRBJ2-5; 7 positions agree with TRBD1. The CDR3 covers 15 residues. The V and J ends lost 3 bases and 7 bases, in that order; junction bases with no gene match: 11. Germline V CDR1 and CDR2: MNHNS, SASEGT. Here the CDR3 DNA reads TGTGCCAGCAGTGATTTCGACAGGGAGCCAAGGACCCAGTACTTC. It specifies CASSDFDREPRTQYF.

The CDR3 nucleotides read TGTGCCAGCTCGCCGCCGGTAGCGCCCGGGGAGCTGTTTTTT. Protein sequence: CASSPPVAPGELFF. The V gene is TRBV18, the J gene TRBJ2-2; D is possibly TRBD2 (5 bases). V was shortened by 6 bases and J by 6 bases, with 14 bases between the two germline ends. Germline lookup yields CDR1 KGHSH and CDR2 LQKENI. The CDR3 is 14 residues long.

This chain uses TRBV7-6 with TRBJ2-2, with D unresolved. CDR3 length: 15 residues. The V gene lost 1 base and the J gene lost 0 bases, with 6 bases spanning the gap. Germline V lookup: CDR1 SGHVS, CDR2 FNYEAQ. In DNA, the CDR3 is TGTGCCAGCAGCTTAGATCTAACGAACACCGGGGAGCTGTTTTTT. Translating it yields CASSLDLTNTGELFF.

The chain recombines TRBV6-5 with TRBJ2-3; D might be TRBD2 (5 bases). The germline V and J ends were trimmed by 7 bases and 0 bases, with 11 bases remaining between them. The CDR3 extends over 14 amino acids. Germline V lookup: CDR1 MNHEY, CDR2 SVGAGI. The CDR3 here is CASKVASSTDTQYF. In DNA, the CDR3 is TGTGCCAGCAAGGTAGCGTCCAGCACAGATACGCAGTATTTT.

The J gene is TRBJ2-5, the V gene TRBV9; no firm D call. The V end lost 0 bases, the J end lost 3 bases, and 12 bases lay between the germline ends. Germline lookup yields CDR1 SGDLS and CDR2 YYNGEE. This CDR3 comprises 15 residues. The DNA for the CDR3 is TGTGCCAGCAGCGTAGACTACCCGCCAAAAGAGACCCAGTACTTC. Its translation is CASSVDYPPKETQYF.

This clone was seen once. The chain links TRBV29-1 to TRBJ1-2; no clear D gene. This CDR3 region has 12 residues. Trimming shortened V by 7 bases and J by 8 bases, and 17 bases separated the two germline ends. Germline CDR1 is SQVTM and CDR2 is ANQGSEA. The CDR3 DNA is TGCAGCGCCGTAGGGAGGGAATGGGGCTACACCTTC. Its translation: CSAVGREWGYTF.

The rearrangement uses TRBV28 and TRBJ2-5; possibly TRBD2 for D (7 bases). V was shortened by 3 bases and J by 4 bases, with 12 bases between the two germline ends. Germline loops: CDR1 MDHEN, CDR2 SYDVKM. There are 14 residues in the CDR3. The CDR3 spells CASSFRGAGETQYF. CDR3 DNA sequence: TGTGCCAGCAGTTTTCGGGGGGCCGGAGAGACCCAGTACTTC. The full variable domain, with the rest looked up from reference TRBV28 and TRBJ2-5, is DVKVTQSSRYLVKRTGEKVFLECVQDMDHENMFWYRQDPGLGLRLIYFSYDVKMKEKGDIPEGYSVSREKKERFSLILESASTNQTSMYLCASSFRGAGETQYFGPGTRLLVL.

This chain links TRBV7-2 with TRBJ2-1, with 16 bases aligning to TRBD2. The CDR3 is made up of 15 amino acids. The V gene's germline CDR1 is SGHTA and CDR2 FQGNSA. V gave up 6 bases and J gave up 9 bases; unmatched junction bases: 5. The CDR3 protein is CASRQGLAGGFEQFF. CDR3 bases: TGTGCCAGCAGGCAGGGACTAGCGGGGGGGTTTGAGCAGTTCTTC. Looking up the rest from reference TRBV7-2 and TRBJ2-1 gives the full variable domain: GAGVSQSPSNKVTEKGKDVELRCDPISGHTALYWYRQSLGQGLEFLIYFQGNSAPDKSGLPSDRFSAERTGGSVSTLTIQRTQQEDSAVYLCASRQGLAGGFEQFFGPGTRLTVL.

The CDR3 is CASSWFGGGDEKLFF. The CDR3 bases are TGTGCCAGCAGCTGGTTCGGGGGAGGGGATGAAAAACTGTTTTTT. The chain carries TRBV5-5 and TRBJ1-4; weak D call: TRBD1 (5 bases). Looked up from germline, CDR1 is SGHKS and CDR2 is YYEKEE (reference sequence). This CDR3 spans 15 amino acids. Trimming took off 3 bases at V and 6 bases at J, with 15 bases between the two ends.

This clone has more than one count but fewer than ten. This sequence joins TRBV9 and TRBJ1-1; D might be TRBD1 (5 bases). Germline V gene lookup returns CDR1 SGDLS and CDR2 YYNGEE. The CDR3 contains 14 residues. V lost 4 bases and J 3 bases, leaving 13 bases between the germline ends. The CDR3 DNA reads TGTGCCAGCAGCCCCGGTTGGGGCTACACTGAAGCTTTCTTT. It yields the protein CASSPGWGYTEAFF.

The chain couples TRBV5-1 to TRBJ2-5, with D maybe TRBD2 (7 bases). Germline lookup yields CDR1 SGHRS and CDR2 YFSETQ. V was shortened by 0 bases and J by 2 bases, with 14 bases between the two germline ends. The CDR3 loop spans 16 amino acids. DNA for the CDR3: TGCGCCAGCAGCTTGGCCGGCGGGGGCCTTCAAGAGACCCAGTACTTC. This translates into CASSLAGGGLQETQYF.

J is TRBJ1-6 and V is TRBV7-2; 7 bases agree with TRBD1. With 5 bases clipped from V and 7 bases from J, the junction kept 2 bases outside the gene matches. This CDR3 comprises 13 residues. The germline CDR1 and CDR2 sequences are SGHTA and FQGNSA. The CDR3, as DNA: TGTGCCAGCAGCACGGGACAGAATTCACCCCTCCACTTT. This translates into CASSTGQNSPLHF.

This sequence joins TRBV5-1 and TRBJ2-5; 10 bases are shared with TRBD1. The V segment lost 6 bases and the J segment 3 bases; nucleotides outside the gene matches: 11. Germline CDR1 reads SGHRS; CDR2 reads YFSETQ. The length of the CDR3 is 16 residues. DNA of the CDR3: TGCGCCAGCAACGTGGGACCGGGACAGGGGAAAGAGACCCAGTACTTC. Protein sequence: CASNVGPGQGKETQYF.

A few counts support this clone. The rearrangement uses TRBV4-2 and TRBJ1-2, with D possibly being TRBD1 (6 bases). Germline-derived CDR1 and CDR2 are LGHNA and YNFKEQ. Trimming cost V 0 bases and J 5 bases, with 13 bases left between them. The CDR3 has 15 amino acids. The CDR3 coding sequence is TGTGCCAGCAGCCAAGATCTTGGGGGCGCTTATGGCTACACCTTC. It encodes CASSQDLGGAYGYTF.

The CDR3 here is CASSDDRGVTNEKLFF. CDR3 sequence (DNA): TGTGCCAGCAGTGACGACAGGGGGGTAACTAATGAAAAACTGTTTTTT. The V call is TRBV25-1, the J call TRBJ1-4; 9 bases align to TRBD1. With V trimmed by 3 bases and J by 1 base, 3 bases remained unmatched. CDR3 length equals 16 residues. The germline V gene encodes CDR1 MGHDK and CDR2 SYGVNS.